This TCR beta chain was profiled in a study of blood T cell repertoires in COVID-19. Study background: There were acute and convalescent COVID-19 samples, and they came from the United States, Italy and Spain. PBMCs, B-cell-depleted T cells, or T cells were the source of the cDNA or gDNA that made up the material.

CDR3 size: 12 residues. V was pared by 2 bases and J by 8 bases, with 7 bases between. In the study's own analysis: Amplification with reference gene primers provided the estimates of nucleated cell counts. Sequencing used immunoSEQ multiplex PCR; TCRdb keeps in-frame clones, though not all of them. That table supplies the V and J calls and clone size; D and trimming were determined from the DNA. Among roughly 90,000 clones listed, more than 65% were seen once. This chain links TRBV12-3 or TRBV12-4 with TRBJ2-1; maybe TRBD1 (5 bases). The clonotype originates from a human donor in a cohort sampled during active COVID-19. The sample taken for sequencing was peripheral blood. The CDR3 bases are TGTGCCAGCAGTTTAAAGGGGTATGAGCAGTTCTTC. It codes for CASSLKGYEQFF.